These 20 T cell receptor beta chains were all obtained from the same sample, sequenced in a study of blood T cell repertoires in COVID-19. Repertoires were generated with immunoSEQ multiplex PCR, while TCRdb's copy carries only in-frame clones and drops some. The table includes hundreds of thousands of clones, roughly four fifths detected once. Sequencing input: peripheral blood. The receptors were gathered from a woman in her thirties or forties with active or convalescent COVID-19.

This chain connects TRBV6-2 or TRBV6-3 to TRBJ2-2; no firm D call. The germline gives CDR1 MNHEY, CDR2 SVGEGT. V lost 5 bases and J 3 bases, leaving 7 bases between the germline ends. This CDR3 region has 13 residues. CDR3 nucleotides: TGTGCCAGCAGTCTCAGCGACACCGGGGAGCTGTTTTTT. Translating gives CASSLSDTGELFF.

V usage is TRBV14 and J usage is TRBJ1-2; tentative D call: TRBD1 (5 bases). Per germline, CDR1 SGHDN and CDR2 FVKESK. This CDR3 has 15 residues. Trimming removed 0 bases from V and 6 bases from J, with 14 bases in between. Here the CDR3 reads CASSQDWRGRDGYTF. As DNA, the CDR3 is TGTGCCAGCAGCCAAGATTGGCGGGGCAGGGATGGCTACACCTTC.

The rearrangement joins TRBV5-4 to TRBJ2-7; 7 bases map to TRBD2. V trimming: 4 bases; J trimming: 2 bases; junction bases outside the gene matches: 3. Germline loops: CDR1 SGHNT, CDR2 YYREEE (reference sequence). This CDR3 comprises 13 residues. DNA for the CDR3: TGTGCCAGCAGCCCCGGGACTACCTACGAGCAGTACTTC. Its translation: CASSPGTTYEQYF. Variable domain in full (rest from reference TRBV5-4 and TRBJ2-7): ETGVTQSPTHLIKTRGQQVTLRCSSQSGHNTVSWYQQALGQGPQFIFQYYREEENGRGNFPPRFSGLQFPNYSSELNVNALELDDSALYLCASSPGTTYEQYFGPGTRLTVT.

This clone occurred many times. The chain employs TRBV30 and TRBJ1-2; D call uncertain. The CDR3 totals 12 residues. Trimming took 8 bases from V and 7 from J, leaving 17 bases between them. The V gene's germline CDR1 is GTSNPN and CDR2 SVGIG (reference sequence). The CDR3 DNA reads as TGTGCCATGGAAAAGGGAGACGGTGGCTACACCTTC. Translated: CAMEKGDGGYTF.

The V call is TRBV6-1, the J call TRBJ2-5; D gene ambiguous. Between the trimmed V and J ends, which lost 1 base and 2 bases, there was a span of 8 bases. The CDR3 has 14 amino acids. Per germline, CDR1 MNHNS and CDR2 SASEGT. CDR3 sequence (DNA): TGTGCCAGCAGTGAAGGCACAGCACAAGAGACCCAGTACTTC. Protein sequence: CASSEGTAQETQYF.

V gene TRBV20-1 combines with J gene TRBJ2-2; D is unclear. CDR3 length equals 14 residues. V was clipped by 3 bases and J by 0 bases, with 8 bases between them. From germline, CDR1 is DFQATT and CDR2 SNEGSKA (reference sequence). In nucleotides, the CDR3 is TGCAGTGCTAGTCGCCAGGCGAACACCGGGGAGCTGTTTTTT. This encodes CSASRQANTGELFF.

The chain is built from TRBV18 and TRBJ2-7; perhaps TRBD1 as D (5 bases). This CDR3 is 13 amino acids long. The germline V gene has CDR1 KGHSH and CDR2 LQKENI. V gave up 6 bases and J gave up 2 bases, with 11 bases separating them. CDR3 in DNA: TGTGCCAGCTCTCTCGGACAACCCTACGAGCAGTACTTC. Translating gives CASSLGQPYEQYF.

This clone showed up just once. The chain joins TRBV3-1 (or the pseudogene TRBV3-2) to TRBJ1-1; 7 bases agree with TRBD1. Unmatched junction bases numbered 3, after V lost 5 bases and J lost 3 bases. Germline CDR1 LGHDT, CDR2 YNNKEL (reference sequence). The CDR3 consists of 13 residues. Written as DNA, the CDR3 is TGTGCCAGCAGCGCGGGACAGTACACTGAAGCTTTCTTT. This sequence encodes CASSAGQYTEAFF.

The chain combines TRBV7-9 with TRBJ2-7, with 10 bases that match TRBD1. Losses at the gene ends were 4 bases for V and 3 bases for J; bases not matched to a gene: 3. The CDR3 contains 14 residues. Germline-derived CDR1 and CDR2 are SEHNR and FQNEAQ (reference sequence). The CDR3: CASSYGQGVYEQYF. In DNA form, the CDR3 reads TGTGCCAGCAGCTACGGACAGGGGGTCTACGAGCAGTACTTC.

The chain links TRBV18 to TRBJ1-3; perhaps TRBD1 as D (5 bases). The CDR3 covers 16 residues. Trimming took off 6 bases at V and 4 bases at J, with 19 bases between the two ends. The germline gives CDR1 KGHSH, CDR2 LQKENI. Here the CDR3 reads CASSTAPGLKGNTIYF. The CDR3 DNA sequence: TGTGCCAGCTCGACTGCGCCGGGACTTAAGGGAAACACCATATATTTT.

The genes are TRBV11-2 and TRBJ1-6; D is uncertain. Germline V gene data show CDR1 as SGHAT and CDR2 as FQNNGV. This CDR3 has 14 residues. Trimming left V 5 bases short and J 11 bases short, with 16 bases between. CDR3 nucleotides: TGTGCCAGCAGCCCCGCGGGGAGGAGGGCACCCCTCCACTTT. Translating it yields CASSPAGRRAPLHF.

The V gene is TRBV20-1, the J gene TRBJ2-3; D not certain. The CDR3 extends over 12 amino acids. Per the germline V gene, CDR1 is DFQATT and CDR2 is SNEGSKA (reference sequence). V gave up 3 bases and J gave up 2 bases, with 6 bases separating them. The CDR3 nucleotides read TGCAGTGCTAGTGATATCACAGATACGCAGTATTTT. This sequence encodes CSASDITDTQYF.

CDR3 DNA: TGCGCCAGCAGCCAAGAGGCTGGGACAGTGGCTTCACCCCTCCACTTT. This gives the protein CASSQEAGTVASPLHF. This chain connects TRBV4-1 to TRBJ1-6; the match to TRBD1 covers 7 bases. J lost 9 bases, V lost 0 bases, and 8 bases had no gene match. CDR3 length equals 16 residues. CDR1 and CDR2 from the germline V gene are MGHRA and YSYEKL.

The DNA of the CDR3 is TGTGCCATCAGCGATCCCGGGACAGGGCTGACTGAAGCTTTCTTT. Translated, it gives CAISDPGTGLTEAFF. The genes are TRBV10-3 and TRBJ1-1; 9 positions match TRBD1. V dropped 6 bases and J dropped 5; count of bases not matched to a gene: 10. CDR1 and CDR2 (germline): ENHRY, SYGVKD. The CDR3 length is 15 residues.

V usage is TRBV18 and J usage is TRBJ1-5, with D possibly being TRBD1 (6 bases). The germline CDR1 and CDR2 sequences are KGHSH and LQKENI. V was trimmed by 6 bases and J by 9 bases, leaving 18 bases between them. The CDR3 length is 14 residues. DNA for the CDR3: TGTGCCAGCTCCTCCAACGGGGGGCAGGGGCCCCAGCATTTT. It specifies CASSSNGGQGPQHF.

This chain links TRBV5-1 with TRBJ2-1; 9 bases align to TRBD2. This CDR3 has 17 amino acids. Per germline, CDR1 SGHRS and CDR2 YFSETQ. V lost 4 bases, J lost 3 bases, and 11 bases stayed unmatched. The CDR3 spells CASSPLEGSGSYNEQFF. CDR3 coding DNA: TGCGCCAGCAGCCCCCTTGAGGGTAGCGGGAGCTACAATGAGCAGTTCTTC.

In nucleotides, the CDR3 is TGTGCCAGCAGCTCAGGCTACGAGCAGTACTTC. Its translation: CASSSGYEQYF. V usage is TRBV5-6 and J usage is TRBJ2-7, with D uncertain. The CDR3 has 11 residues. Germline CDR1 and CDR2: SGHDT and YYEEEE. Trimming stripped 3 bases from V and 3 bases from J, with 4 bases between.

The V gene is TRBV7-9, the J gene TRBJ1-3, with D perhaps matching TRBD1 (5 bases). This CDR3 region has 16 residues. Trimming removed 5 bases at V and 2 bases at J, with 16 bases between. Germline V gene data show CDR1 as SEHNR and CDR2 as FQNEAQ (reference sequence). The CDR3 DNA reads TGTGCCAGCAGCCTCCGACGGGGGGAAGCTGGAAACACCATATATTTT. It is translated as CASSLRRGEAGNTIYF.

J is TRBJ1-1 and V is TRBV5-1; 9 bases match TRBD1. Looked up from germline, CDR1 is SGHRS and CDR2 is YFSETQ. V gave up 4 bases and J gave up 4 bases; unmatched junction bases: 5. This CDR3 is built from 14 residues. This CDR3 is CASSQGGQGTEAFF. The CDR3 DNA sequence: TGCGCCAGCAGCCAGGGGGGACAGGGCACTGAAGCTTTCTTT.

This sequence joins TRBV12-3 or TRBV12-4 and TRBJ1-2; no reliable D call. The CDR3 extends over 12 amino acids. Trimming took 3 bases from V and 6 from J, leaving 8 bases between them. The CDR3 DNA is TGTGCCAGCAGTTTTGGCCGTGATGGCTACACCTTC. Translation: CASSFGRDGYTF.